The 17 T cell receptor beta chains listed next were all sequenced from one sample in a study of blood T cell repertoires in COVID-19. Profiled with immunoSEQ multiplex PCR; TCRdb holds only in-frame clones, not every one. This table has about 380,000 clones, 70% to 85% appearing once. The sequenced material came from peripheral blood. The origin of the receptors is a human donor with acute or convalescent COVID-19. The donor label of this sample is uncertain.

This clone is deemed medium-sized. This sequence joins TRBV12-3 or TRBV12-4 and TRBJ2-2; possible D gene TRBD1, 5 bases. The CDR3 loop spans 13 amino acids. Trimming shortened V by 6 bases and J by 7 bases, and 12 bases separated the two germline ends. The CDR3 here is CASSPGPGGELFF. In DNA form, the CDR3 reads TGTGCCAGCAGCCCAGGGCCTGGCGGGGAGCTGTTTTTT.

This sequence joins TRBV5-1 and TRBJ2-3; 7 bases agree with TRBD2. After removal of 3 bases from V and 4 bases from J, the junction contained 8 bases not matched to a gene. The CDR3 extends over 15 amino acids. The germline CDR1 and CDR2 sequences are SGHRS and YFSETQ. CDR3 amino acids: CASSSRLAGPDTQYF. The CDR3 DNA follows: TGCGCCAGCAGCTCGAGATTAGCGGGCCCAGATACGCAGTATTTT.

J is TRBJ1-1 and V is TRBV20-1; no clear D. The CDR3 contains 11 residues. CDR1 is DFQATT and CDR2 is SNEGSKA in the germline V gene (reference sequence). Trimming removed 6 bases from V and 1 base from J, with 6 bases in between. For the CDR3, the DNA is TGCAGTGCCCGGTGGAACACTGAAGCTTTCTTT. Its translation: CSARWNTEAFF.

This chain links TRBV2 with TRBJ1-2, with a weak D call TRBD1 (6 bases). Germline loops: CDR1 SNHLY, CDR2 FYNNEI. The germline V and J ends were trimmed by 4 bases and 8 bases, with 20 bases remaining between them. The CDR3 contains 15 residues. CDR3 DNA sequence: TGTGCCAGCAGTGGTACGGCAGGGGTTCTAAGGGGCTACACCTTC. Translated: CASSGTAGVLRGYTF.

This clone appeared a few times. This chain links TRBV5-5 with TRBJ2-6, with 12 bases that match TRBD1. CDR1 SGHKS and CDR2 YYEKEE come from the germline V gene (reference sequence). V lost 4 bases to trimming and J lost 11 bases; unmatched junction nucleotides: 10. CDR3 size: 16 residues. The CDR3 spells CASSQSPGTGGDVLTF. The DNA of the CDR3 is TGTGCCAGCAGCCAATCTCCGGGGACAGGGGGCGACGTCCTGACTTTC.

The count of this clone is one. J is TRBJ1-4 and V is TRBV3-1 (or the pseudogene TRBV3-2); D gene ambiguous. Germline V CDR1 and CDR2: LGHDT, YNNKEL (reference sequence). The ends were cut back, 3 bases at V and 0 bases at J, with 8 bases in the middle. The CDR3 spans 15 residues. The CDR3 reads CASSQGVATNEKLFF. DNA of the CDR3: TGTGCCAGCAGCCAGGGAGTTGCAACTAATGAAAAACTGTTTTTT.

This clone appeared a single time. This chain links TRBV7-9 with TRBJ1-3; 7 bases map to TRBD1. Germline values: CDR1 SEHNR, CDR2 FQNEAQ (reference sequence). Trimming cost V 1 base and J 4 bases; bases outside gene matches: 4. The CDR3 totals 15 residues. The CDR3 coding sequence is TGTGCCAGCAGCTTAGGACAGGGCGAAGGAAACACCATATATTTT. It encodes CASSLGQGEGNTIYF.

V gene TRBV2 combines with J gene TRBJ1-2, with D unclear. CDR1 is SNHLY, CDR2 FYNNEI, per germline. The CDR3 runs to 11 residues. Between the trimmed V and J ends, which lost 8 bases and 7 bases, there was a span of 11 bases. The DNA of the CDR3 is TGTGCCAGCCGTCTTGCGATTGGCTACACCTTC. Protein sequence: CASRLAIGYTF.

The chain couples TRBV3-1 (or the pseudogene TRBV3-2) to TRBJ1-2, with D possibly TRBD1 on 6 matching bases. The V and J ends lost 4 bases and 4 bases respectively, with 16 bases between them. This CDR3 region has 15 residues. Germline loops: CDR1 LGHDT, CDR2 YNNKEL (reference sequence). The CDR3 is CASSLLSQGGYGYTF. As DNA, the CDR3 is TGTGCCAGCAGCCTTTTATCACAAGGGGGCTATGGCTACACCTTC.

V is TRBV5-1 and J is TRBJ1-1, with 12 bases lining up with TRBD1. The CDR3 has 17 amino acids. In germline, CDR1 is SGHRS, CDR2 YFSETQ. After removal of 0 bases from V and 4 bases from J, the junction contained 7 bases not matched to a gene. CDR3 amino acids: CASSLGDRGRRVTEAFF. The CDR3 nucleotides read TGCGCCAGCAGCTTGGGGGACAGGGGGCGCAGGGTCACTGAAGCTTTCTTT.

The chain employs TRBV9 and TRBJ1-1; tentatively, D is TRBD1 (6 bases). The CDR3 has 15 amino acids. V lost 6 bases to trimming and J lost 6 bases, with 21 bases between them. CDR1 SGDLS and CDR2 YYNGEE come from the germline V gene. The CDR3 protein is CASTSTTGTNSEAFF. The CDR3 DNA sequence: TGTGCCAGCACCTCAACCACCGGGACAAACTCTGAAGCTTTCTTT.

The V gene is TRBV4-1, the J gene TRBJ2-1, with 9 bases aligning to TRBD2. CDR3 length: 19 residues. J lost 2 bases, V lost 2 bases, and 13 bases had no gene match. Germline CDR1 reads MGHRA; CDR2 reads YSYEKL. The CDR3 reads CASSQRASGINRPYNEQFF. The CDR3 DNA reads TGCGCCAGCAGCCAACGTGCTAGCGGGATTAACCGGCCCTACAATGAGCAGTTCTTC.

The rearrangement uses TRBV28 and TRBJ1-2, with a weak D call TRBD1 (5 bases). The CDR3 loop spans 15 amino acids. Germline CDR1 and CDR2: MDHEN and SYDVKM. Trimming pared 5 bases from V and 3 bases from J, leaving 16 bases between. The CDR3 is CASSAPPRGDYGYTF. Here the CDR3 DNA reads TGTGCCAGCAGTGCTCCCCCCCGGGGGGACTATGGCTACACCTTC.

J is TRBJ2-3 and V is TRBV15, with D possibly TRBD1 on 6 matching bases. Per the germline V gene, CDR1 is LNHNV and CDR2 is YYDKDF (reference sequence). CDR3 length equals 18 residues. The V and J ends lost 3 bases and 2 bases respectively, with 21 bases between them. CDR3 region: CATSSVFTVGAYTDTQYF. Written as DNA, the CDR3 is TGTGCCACCAGCAGTGTATTCACAGTGGGGGCGTACACAGATACGCAGTATTTT.

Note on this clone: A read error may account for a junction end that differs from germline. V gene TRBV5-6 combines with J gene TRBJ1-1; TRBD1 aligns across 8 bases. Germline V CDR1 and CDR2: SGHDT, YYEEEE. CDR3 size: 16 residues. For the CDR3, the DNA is TGTGCCAGCAGCCAACACCCGGACAGGGTGAAAACTGAAGCTTTCTTT. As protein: CASSQHPDRVKTEAFF.

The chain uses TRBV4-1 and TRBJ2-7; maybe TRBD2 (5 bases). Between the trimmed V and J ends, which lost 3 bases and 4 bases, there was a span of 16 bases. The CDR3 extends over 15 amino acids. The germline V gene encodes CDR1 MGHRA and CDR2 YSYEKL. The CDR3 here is CASSQTNGLGYEQYF. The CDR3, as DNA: TGCGCCAGCAGCCAGACTAATGGGTTGGGGTACGAGCAGTACTTC.

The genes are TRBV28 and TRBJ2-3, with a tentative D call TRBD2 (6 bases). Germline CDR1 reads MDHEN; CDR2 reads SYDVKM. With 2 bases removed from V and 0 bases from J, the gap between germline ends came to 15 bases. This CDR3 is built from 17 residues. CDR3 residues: CASSLTVAGTSTDTQYF. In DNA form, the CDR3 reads TGTGCCAGCAGTTTAACCGTAGCAGGGACTAGCACAGATACGCAGTATTTT.